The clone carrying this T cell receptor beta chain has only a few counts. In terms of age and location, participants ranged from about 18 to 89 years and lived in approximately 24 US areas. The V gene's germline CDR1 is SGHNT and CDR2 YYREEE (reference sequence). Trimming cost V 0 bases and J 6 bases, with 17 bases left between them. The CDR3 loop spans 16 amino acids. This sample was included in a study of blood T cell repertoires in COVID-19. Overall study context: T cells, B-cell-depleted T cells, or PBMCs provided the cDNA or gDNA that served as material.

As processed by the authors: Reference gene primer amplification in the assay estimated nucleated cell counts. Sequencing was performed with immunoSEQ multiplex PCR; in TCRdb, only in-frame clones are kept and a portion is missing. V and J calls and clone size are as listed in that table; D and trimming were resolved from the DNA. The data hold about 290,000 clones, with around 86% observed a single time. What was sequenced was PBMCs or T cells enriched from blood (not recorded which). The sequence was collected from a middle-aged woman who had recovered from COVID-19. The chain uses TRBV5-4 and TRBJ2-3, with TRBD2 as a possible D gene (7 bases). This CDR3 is CASSLAGRGRSDTQYF. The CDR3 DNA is TGTGCCAGCAGCTTGGCCGGGCGGGGGCGGTCTGATACGCAGTATTTT.